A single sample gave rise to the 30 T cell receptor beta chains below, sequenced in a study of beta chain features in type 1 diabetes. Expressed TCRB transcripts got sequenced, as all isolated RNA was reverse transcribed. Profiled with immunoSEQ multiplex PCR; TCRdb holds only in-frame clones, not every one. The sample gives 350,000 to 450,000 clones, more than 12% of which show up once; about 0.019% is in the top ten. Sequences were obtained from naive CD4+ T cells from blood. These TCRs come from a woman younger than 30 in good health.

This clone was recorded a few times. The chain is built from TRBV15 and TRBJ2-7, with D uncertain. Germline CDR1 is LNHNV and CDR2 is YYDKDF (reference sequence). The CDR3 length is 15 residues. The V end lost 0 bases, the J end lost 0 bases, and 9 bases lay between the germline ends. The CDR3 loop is CATSRDTQTSYEQYF. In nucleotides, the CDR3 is TGTGCCACCAGCAGAGACACACAGACCTCCTACGAGCAGTACTTC.

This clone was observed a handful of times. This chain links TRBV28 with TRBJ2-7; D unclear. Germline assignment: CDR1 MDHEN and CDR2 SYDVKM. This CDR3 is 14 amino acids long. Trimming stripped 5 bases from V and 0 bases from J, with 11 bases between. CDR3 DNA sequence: TGTGCCAGCAGTCATTCCCCGGGCTCCTACGAGCAGTACTTC. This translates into CASSHSPGSYEQYF.

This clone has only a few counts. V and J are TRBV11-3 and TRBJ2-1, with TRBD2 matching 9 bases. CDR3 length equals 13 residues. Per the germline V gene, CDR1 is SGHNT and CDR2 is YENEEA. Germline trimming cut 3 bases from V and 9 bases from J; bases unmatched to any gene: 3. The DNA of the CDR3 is TGTGCCAGCAGCTTGCGGGAGGGTGGTGAGCAGTTCTTC. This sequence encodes CASSLREGGEQFF.

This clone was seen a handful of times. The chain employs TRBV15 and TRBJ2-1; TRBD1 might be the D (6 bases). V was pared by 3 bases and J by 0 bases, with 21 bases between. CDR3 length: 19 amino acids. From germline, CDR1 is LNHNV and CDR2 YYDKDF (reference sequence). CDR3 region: CATSSSYYRDTNSYNEQFF. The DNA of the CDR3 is TGTGCCACCAGCAGCTCTTACTACCGGGACACCAACTCCTACAATGAGCAGTTCTTC.

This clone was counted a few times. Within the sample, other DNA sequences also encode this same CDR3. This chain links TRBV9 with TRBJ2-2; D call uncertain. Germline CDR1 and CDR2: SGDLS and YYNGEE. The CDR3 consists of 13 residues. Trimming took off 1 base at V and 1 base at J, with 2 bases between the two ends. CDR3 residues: CASSVQNTGELFF. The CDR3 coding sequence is TGTGCCAGCAGCGTACAGAACACCGGGGAGCTGTTTTTT.

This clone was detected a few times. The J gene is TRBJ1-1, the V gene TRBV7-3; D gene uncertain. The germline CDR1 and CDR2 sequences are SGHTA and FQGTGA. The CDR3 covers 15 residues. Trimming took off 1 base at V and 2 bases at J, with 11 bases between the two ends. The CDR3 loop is CASSLSPRSNTEAFF. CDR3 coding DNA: TGTGCCAGCAGCTTAAGTCCACGGAGTAACACTGAAGCTTTCTTT.

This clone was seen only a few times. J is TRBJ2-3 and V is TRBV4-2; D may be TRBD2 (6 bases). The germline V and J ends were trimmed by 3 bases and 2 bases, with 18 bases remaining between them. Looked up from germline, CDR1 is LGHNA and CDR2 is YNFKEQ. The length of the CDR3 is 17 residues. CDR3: CASSHNKIAETTDTQYF. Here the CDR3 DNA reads TGTGCCAGCAGCCACAATAAAATAGCGGAGACCACAGATACGCAGTATTTT.

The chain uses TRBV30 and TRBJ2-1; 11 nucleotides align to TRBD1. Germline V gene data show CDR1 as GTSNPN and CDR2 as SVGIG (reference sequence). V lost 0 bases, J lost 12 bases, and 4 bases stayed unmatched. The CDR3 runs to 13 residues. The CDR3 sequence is CAWSVRGTGGQFF. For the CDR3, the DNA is TGTGCCTGGAGTGTACGGGGGACAGGGGGGCAGTTCTTC.

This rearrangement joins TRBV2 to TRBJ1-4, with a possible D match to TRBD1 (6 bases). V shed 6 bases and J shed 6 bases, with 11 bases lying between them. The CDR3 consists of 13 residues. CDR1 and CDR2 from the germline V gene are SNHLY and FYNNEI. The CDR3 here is CASRTGPDEKLFF. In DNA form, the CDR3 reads TGTGCCAGCAGGACAGGACCCGATGAAAAACTGTTTTTT.

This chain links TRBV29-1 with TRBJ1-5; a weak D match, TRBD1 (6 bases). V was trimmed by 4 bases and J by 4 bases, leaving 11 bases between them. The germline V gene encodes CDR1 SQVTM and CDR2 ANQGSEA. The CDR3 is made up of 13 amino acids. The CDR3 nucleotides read TGCAGCGTTGTTGGGACATTGAATCAGCCCCAGCATTTT. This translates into CSVVGTLNQPQHF.

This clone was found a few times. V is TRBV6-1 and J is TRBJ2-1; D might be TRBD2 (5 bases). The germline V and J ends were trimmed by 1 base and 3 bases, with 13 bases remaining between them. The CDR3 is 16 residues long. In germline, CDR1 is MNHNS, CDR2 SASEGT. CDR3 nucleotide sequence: TGTGCCAGCAGTGAAGAATTTAGCGTAGACTACAATGAGCAGTTCTTC. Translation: CASSEEFSVDYNEQFF.

In nucleotides, the CDR3 is TGTGCCAGCAGCTTAGCTGGCCAGGGAAATCAGCCCCAGCATTTT. It is translated as CASSLAGQGNQPQHF. V is TRBV11-2 and J is TRBJ1-5; TRBD1 might be the D (5 bases). Germline V gene data show CDR1 as SGHAT and CDR2 as FQNNGV. The CDR3 is 15 amino acids. Trimming removed 1 base from V and 4 bases from J, with 11 bases in between.

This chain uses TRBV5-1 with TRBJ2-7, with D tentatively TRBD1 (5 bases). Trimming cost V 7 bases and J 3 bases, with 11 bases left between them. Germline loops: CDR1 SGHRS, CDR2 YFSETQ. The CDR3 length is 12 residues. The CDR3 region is CASGRQGYEQYF. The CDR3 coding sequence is TGCGCCAGCGGACGTCAGGGCTACGAGCAGTACTTC.

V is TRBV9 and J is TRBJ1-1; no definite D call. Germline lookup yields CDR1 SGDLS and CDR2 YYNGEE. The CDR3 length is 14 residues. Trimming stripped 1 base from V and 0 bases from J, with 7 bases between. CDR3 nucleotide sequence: TGTGCCAGCAGCGTATGGGCAGTGAACACTGAAGCTTTCTTT. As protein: CASSVWAVNTEAFF.

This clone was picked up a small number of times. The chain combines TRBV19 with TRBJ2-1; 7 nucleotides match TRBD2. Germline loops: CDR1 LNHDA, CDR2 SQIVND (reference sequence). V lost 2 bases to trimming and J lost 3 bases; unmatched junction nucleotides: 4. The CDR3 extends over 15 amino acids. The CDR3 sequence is CASSIPASGYNEQFF. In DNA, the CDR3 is TGTGCCAGTAGTATACCGGCTAGCGGCTACAATGAGCAGTTCTTC.

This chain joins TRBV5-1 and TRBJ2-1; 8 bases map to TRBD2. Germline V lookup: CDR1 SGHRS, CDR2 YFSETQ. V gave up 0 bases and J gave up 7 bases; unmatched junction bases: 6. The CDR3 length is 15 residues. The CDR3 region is CASSLASGSGNEQFF. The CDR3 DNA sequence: TGCGCCAGCAGCTTGGCCAGCGGGAGTGGGAATGAGCAGTTCTTC.

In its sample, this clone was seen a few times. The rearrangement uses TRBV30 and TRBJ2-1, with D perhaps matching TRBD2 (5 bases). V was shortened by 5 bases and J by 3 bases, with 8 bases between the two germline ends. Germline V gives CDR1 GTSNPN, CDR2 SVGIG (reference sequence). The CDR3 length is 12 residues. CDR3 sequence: CAWGSRYNEQFF. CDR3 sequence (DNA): TGTGCCTGGGGGAGCCGCTACAATGAGCAGTTCTTC.

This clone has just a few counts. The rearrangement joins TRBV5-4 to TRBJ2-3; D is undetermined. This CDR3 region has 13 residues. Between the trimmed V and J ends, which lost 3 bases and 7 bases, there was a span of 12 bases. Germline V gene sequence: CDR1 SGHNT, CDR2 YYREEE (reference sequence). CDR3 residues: CASSSSAENTQYF. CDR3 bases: TGTGCCAGCAGCTCCTCCGCGGAAAATACGCAGTATTTT.

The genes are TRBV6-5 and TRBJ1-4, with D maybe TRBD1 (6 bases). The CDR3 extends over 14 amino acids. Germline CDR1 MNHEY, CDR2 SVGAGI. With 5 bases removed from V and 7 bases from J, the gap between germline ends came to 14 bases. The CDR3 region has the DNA TGTGCCAGCAGTACCACGGGCAGGGGTGAAAAACTGTTTTTT. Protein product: CASSTTGRGEKLFF.

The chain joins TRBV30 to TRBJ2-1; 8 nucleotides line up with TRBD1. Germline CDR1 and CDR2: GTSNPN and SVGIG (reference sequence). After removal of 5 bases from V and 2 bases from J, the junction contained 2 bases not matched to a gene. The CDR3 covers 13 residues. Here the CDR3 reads CAWDRGPYNEQFF. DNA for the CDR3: TGTGCCTGGGACAGGGGTCCCTACAATGAGCAGTTCTTC.

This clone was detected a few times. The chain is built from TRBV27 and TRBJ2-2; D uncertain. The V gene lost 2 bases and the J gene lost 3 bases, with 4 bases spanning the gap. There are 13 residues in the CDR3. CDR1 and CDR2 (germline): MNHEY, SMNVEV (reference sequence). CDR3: CASSLEDTGELFF. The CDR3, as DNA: TGTGCCAGCAGTTTAGAGGACACCGGGGAGCTGTTTTTT.

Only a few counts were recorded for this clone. The CDR3 reads CASSFWTGTETQYF. DNA for the CDR3: TGTGCCAGCAGCTTCTGGACAGGGACGGAGACCCAGTACTTC. The rearrangement uses TRBV7-2 and TRBJ2-5; 8 bases are a match to TRBD1. Germline trimming cut 3 bases from V and 5 bases from J; bases unmatched to any gene: 5. The CDR3 consists of 14 residues. The germline CDR1 and CDR2 sequences are SGHTA and FQGNSA.

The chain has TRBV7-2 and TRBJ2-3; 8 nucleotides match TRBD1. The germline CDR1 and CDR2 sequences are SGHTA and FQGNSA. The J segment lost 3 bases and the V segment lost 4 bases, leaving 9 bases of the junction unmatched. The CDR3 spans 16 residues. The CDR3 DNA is TGTGCCAGCAGCTCGGGACAGGTCGTTGGTACAGATACGCAGTATTTT. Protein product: CASSSGQVVGTDTQYF.

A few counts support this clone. The CDR3 DNA is TGTGCCAGCAATAACTACCAGACAGATACGCAGTATTTT. It encodes CASNNYQTDTQYF. This sequence joins TRBV7-2 and TRBJ2-3; D is uncertain. Trimming took 7 bases from V and 3 from J, leaving 11 bases between them. The CDR3 has 13 amino acids. CDR1 and CDR2 (germline): SGHTA, FQGNSA.

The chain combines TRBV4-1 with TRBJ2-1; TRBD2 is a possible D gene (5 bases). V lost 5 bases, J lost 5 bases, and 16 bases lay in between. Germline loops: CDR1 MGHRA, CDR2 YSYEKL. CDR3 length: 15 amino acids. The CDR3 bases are TGCGCCAGCAGCAACTTCCTACGGCGGGACAATGAGCAGTTCTTC. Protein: CASSNFLRRDNEQFF.

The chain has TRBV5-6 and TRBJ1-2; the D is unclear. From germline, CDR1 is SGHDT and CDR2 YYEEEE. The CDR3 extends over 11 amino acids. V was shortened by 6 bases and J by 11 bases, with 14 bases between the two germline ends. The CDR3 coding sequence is TGTGCCAGCACCCATCCCGGGGAGTACACCTTC. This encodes CASTHPGEYTF.

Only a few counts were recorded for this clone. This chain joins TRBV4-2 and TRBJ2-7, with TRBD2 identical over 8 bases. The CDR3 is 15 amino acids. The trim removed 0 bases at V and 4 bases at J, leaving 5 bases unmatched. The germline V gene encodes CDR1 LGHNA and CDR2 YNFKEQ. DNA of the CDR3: TGTGCCAGCAGCCAAGACCAGCGGGAGAATTACGAGCAGTACTTC. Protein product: CASSQDQRENYEQYF.

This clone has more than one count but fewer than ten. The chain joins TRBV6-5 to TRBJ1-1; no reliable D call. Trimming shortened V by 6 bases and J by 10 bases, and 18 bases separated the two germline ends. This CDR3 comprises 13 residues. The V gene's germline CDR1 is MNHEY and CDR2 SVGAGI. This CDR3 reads CASSRTRTGGAFF. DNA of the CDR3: TGTGCCAGCAGCCGAACCCGTACCGGAGGAGCTTTCTTT.

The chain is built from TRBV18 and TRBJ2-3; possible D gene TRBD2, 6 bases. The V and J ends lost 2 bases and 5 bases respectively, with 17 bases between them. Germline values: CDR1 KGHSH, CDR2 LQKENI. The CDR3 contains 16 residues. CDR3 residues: CASSPLGTLGKDTQYF. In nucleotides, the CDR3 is TGTGCCAGCTCACCATTGGGGACTCTAGGCAAAGATACGCAGTATTTT.

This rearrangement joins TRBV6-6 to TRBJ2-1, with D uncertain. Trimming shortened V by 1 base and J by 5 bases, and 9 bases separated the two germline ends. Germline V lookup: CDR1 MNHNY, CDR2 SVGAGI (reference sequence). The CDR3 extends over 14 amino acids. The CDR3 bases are TGTGCCAGCAGTTACTACGACACCCACAATGAGCAGTTCTTC. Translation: CASSYYDTHNEQFF.